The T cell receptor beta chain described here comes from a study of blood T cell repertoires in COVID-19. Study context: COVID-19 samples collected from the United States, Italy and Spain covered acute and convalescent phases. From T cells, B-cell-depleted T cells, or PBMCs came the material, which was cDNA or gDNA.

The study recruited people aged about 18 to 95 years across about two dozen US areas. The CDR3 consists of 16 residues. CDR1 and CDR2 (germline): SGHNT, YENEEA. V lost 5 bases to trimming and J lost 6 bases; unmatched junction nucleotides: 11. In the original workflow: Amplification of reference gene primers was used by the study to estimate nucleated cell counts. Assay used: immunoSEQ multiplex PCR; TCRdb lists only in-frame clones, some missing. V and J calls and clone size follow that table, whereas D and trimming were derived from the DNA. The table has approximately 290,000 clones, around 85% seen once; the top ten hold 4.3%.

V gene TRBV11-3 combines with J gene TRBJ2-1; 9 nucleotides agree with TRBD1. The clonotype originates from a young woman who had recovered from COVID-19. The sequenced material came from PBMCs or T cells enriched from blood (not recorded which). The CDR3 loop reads CASSPKTGGITNEQFF. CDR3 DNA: TGTGCCAGCAGCCCGAAGACAGGGGGAATAACCAATGAGCAGTTCTTC.